The source of this T cell receptor beta chain is a study of blood T cell repertoires in COVID-19. Looking at the study overall: Some COVID-19 samples were acute and others convalescent; all came from the United States, Italy and Spain.

Study processing details: From reference gene primer amplification, estimates of nucleated cell counts were derived. TCRdb's table, derived via immunoSEQ multiplex PCR, lists solely in-frame clones and lacks some. V and J calls and clone size come straight from that table; D and trimming were deduced from the DNA. The table shows 200,000 to 250,000 clones, with roughly 84% occurring only once. Germline-derived CDR1 and CDR2 are SGHRS and YFSETQ. This CDR3 contains 14 residues. Trimming took off 4 bases at V and 4 bases at J, with 13 bases between the two ends. This clonotype originated in a woman of 80 years or more with acute or convalescent COVID-19. This rearrangement joins TRBV5-1 to TRBJ2-3; D might be TRBD2 (6 bases). Sequenced input: peripheral blood. This chain's CDR3 is CASSAGTSPDTQYF. The CDR3 DNA follows: TGCGCCAGCAGCGCGGGGACGAGTCCAGATACGCAGTATTTT.